This T cell receptor beta chain appears in the sequencing data of a study of T-cell memory formation after mild COVID-19 (dated by TCRdb to the early 2020s). Study-wide context: Most TCR sequence clusters were specific to one of the two donors. The cohort comprised two young, previously healthy adult volunteers, one female and one male. Longitudinal TCRalpha and TCRbeta repertoire sequencing tracked T-cell clones expanding and contracting after mild COVID-19 in a couple of donors. The investigation overall reported the following: Balanced CD4/CD8 phenotypes were observed for clones contracting from day 15 to 85, whereas a bias towards CD4+ was observed for a second wave of clones expanding from day 15 to 37. The detection of some responding clones in pre-infection memory suggests that pre-existing cross-reactive memory T cells joined the SARS-CoV-2 response. Whether the second-wave clones peaking on day 37 were SARS-CoV-2 specific was not confirmed. The study covered only a couple of mild cases, and larger cohorts including severe cases with pre-infection samples were considered necessary. Contracting CD4+ clones were found mainly in CM and EM memory subsets, while CD8+ clones were enriched in EMRA.

To note about this clonotype: Its antigen is unknown. No much larger clone exists at a distance of one base, and base qualities are not known.

V is clipped by 8 bases and J by 8 bases, and the sequence between their germline boundaries is 12 bases long. The CDR3 contains 11 residues, cysteine and phenylalanine counted. Of all the DNA, just the CDR3 is kept, 33 bases in frame from base 1. The instrument was an Illumina NovaSeq 6000. TCRalpha and TCRbeta cDNA libraries were constructed by 5'RACE with constant-segment primers, with sample barcodes and unique molecular identifiers being introduced. Trizol reagent was used to extract RNA from every sample. Library amplification was performed in two PCR steps, and a second sample barcode and Illumina TruSeq adapters were introduced in the second step. Sequencing of the libraries was done on an Illumina NovaSeq, producing 2 x 150 bp paired-end reads. In the source study's methods: With migec v1.2.7, reads were demultiplexed and then collapsed into UMI-guided consensus sequences. Using mixcr v2.1.11, UMI consensuses were aligned to TRA and TRB V and J templates and then assembled into clonotypes. Expanded or contracted clonotypes were those called significant by both edgeR and NoisET, with noise models trained on biological replicates. For edgeR calls, the cutoffs were a false discovery rate-adjusted p below 0.01 and a log2 fold-change threshold of 1. PCA with hierarchical clustering of max-normalized trajectories of the 1000 most abundant clonotypes was used as exploratory dynamics analysis. The CD4 or CD8 phenotype of responding clones was assigned using the separately sequenced CD4+ and CD8+ repertoires. The public reads were reprocessed in TCRdb via fastp at Q25 and MiXCR, keeping in-frame beta chains. Every CDR3 protein is listed once, alongside the most common genes and DNA of its rows. These V and J calls are TCRdb output, not the study's own analysis. Recorded for this sample are roughly 370,000 distinct CDR3 sequences; 16% of them occurred a single time. The ten most abundant clones make up around a fifth of the sample.

PBMCs were isolated by Ficoll-Paque density gradient centrifugation. The sequenced sample was PBMCs or a T cell subset sorted from them (not recorded which). This clonotype was obtained from a man aged 18 to 30 who had mild COVID-19 (a few samples of this study predate the infection). The sample titles of this study are shuffled in the database, so cell type and time point are left out; the donor was told from shared clones. The chain is assembled from TRBV12-3 or TRBV12-4 and TRBJ1-2; a confident D gene designation cannot be given. The base sequence is TGTGCCAGCGATCCGGGTCCGGGCTACACCTTC. Its translation is CASDPGPGYTF.